The entry below gives a single T cell receptor (beta chain) sequence along with its context. Its antigen is as yet unknown. This sample stems from a study of cytomegalovirus exposure and HLA in healthy donors. Findings and caveats of the study: Productive status was seen about 90% or about 30% of the time for most TCR beta V segments in an earlier analysis. At a 0.05 false discovery rate, a later analysis found about 17,000 TCR beta sequences to be associated with HLA alleles. From TCR beta sequences, most subjects' HLA-A and HLA-B alleles were reportedly predicted accurately.

CDR1 SGHDT and CDR2 YYEEEE come from the germline V gene. The CDR3 spans 14 residues. The V end lost 0 bases, the J end lost 3 bases, and 10 bases lay between the germline ends. The PCR was carried out with 60 Vbeta primers and 13 Jbeta primers. As handled by the study authors: Approximately 83 million unique TCR beta chains, roughly 11 million shared, were counted in a later analysis. The data were produced by immunoSEQ multiplex PCR, yet TCRdb's version contains in-frame clones alone and is incomplete. V, J and clone size are those of that table, while D and trimming were read from the DNA. The sample lists 85,000 to 100,000 clones; roughly 80% were seen once.

This clonotype originated in a man aged 55 to 70 in good health and CMV-seropositive. The genes are TRBV5-6 and TRBJ2-7, with D maybe TRBD2 (6 bases). Sequenced material: PBMCs. The chain's CDR3 is CASSLGSSVYEQYF. In DNA form, the CDR3 reads TGTGCCAGCAGCTTGGGCTCTAGCGTCTACGAGCAGTACTTC.